This T cell receptor beta chain was obtained from a study of cytomegalovirus exposure and HLA in healthy donors. The overall study: Genotyping of about 400 donors showed that around 81% belonged to the Caucasian-associated ancestry cluster.

General study results and limits: Per a prior analysis, the majority of TCR beta V segments were productive roughly 90% or roughly 30% of the time. Serostatus for CMV was the only available immune exposure information.

With regard to this clone: Its antigen remains unknown.

The V gene's germline CDR1 is MDHEN and CDR2 SYDVKM. This CDR3 spans 12 amino acids. V gave up 7 bases and J gave up 7 bases; unmatched junction bases: 4. 13 Jbeta primers and 60 Vbeta primers were used for the PCR. Per the authors' pipeline: About 88 million unique TCR beta chains, roughly 11 million of them shared, were counted by a later analysis. Generated by immunoSEQ multiplex PCR, the TCRdb table keeps only in-frame clones and is missing some. V and J calls and clone size follow that table, whereas D and trimming were derived from the DNA. The sample comprises roughly 100,000 clones, around 74% of which are singletons, and approximately 1.2% rests with the top ten.

The rearrangement links TRBV28 to TRBJ1-2, with TRBD1 matching 9 bases. The sequenced sample consisted of PBMCs. The TCR originated in a man aged 35 to 55 in good health and CMV-seronegative. The CDR3 DNA sequence: TGTGCCAGCACACAGGGGGCGAGTGGCTACACCTTC. Protein product: CASTQGASGYTF.